This entry lists 5 T cell receptor beta chains sequenced from one sample in a study of shared clonotypes between healthy human individuals. Data came from immunoSEQ multiplex PCR; TCRdb stores just in-frame clones and leaves some out. In the table there are 2,500,000 or so clones, around 92% of which are singletons. The sequencing input was naive CD4+ T cells from PBMCs. Regarding subset: CD45RA+ positively selected. The receptors were sampled from a man between 18 and 35 years old in good health. Some clones in this sample may be carry-over from other donors' samples.

This chain joins TRBV4-3 and TRBJ2-5; D may be TRBD2 (5 bases). This CDR3 has 13 amino acids. CDR1 and CDR2 (germline): LGHNA, YSLEER. Trimming shortened V by 5 bases and J by 2 bases, and 9 bases separated the two germline ends. The CDR3 bases are TGCGCCAGCAGCGAAGGACTGCAAGAGACCCAGTACTTC. This gives the protein CASSEGLQETQYF.

The chain uses TRBV14 and TRBJ2-3; perhaps TRBD2 as D (6 bases). Germline V gene sequence: CDR1 SGHDN, CDR2 FVKESK. Trimming took off 3 bases at V and 2 bases at J, with 12 bases between the two ends. CDR3 length equals 15 residues. The CDR3 bases are TGTGCCAGCAGCCATGGGGGGATCTTCACAGATACGCAGTATTTT. Its protein product is CASSHGGIFTDTQYF. Looking up the rest from reference TRBV14 and TRBJ2-3 gives the full variable domain: EAGVTQFPSHSVIEKGQTVTLRCDPISGHDNLYWYRRVMGKEIKFLLHFVKESKQDESGMPNNRFLAERTGGTYSTLKVQPAELEDSGVYFCASSHGGIFTDTQYFGPGTRLTVL.

This chain uses TRBV28 with TRBJ1-5; no clear D gene. CDR1 and CDR2 from the germline V gene are MDHEN and SYDVKM. This CDR3 has 16 amino acids. Trimming cost V 4 bases and J 3 bases, with 16 bases left between them. The CDR3 protein is CASSSRGRGDNQPQHF. The CDR3 nucleotides read TGTGCCAGCAGTTCCCGCGGTCGGGGTGACAATCAGCCCCAGCATTTT.

This rearrangement joins TRBV28 to TRBJ1-2; D is uncertain. Trimming took 6 bases from V and 5 from J, leaving 13 bases between them. This CDR3 has 13 residues. Germline loops: CDR1 MDHEN, CDR2 SYDVKM. CDR3 loop: CASRMRSYYGYTF. The CDR3 DNA reads TGTGCCAGCAGGATGAGGAGTTATTATGGCTACACCTTC.

J is TRBJ1-5 and V is TRBV5-8; a possible D gene is TRBD1 (5 bases). The CDR3 is 19 residues long. V lost 4 bases and J 2 bases, leaving 25 bases between the germline ends. From germline, CDR1 is SGHTS and CDR2 YDEGEE. The CDR3 sequence is CASSKTTQTDLGRNQPQHF. The CDR3 region has the DNA TGTGCCAGCAGCAAGACTACTCAGACAGATCTAGGGCGCAATCAGCCCCAGCATTTT.